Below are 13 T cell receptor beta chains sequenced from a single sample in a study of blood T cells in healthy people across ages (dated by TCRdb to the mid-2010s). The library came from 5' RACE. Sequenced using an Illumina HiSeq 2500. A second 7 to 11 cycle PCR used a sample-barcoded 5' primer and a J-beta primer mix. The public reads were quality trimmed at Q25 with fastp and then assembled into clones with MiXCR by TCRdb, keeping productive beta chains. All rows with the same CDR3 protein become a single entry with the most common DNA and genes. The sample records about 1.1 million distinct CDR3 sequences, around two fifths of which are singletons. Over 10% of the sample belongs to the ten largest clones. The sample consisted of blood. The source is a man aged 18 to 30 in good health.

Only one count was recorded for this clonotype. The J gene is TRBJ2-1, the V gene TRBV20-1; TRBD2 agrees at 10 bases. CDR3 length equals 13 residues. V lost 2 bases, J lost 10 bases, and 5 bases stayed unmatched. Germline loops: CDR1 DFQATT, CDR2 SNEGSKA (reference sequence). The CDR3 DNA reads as TGCAGTGCTAGACTAGCGGGAGTAGGGGAGCAGTTCTTC. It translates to CSARLAGVGEQFF.

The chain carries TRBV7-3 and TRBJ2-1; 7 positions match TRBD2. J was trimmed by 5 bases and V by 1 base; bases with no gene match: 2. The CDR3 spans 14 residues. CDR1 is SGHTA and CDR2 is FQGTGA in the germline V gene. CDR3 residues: CASSLIAGNNEQFF. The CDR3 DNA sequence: TGTGCCAGCAGCTTAATAGCGGGCAACAATGAGCAGTTCTTC.

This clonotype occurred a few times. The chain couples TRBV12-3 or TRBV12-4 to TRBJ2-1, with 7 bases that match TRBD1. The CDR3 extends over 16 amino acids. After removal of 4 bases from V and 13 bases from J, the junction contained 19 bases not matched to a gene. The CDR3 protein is CASSSREGALRETQFF. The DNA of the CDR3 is TGTGCCAGCAGTTCGAGAGAGGGGGCGTTACGAGAGACCCAGTTCTTC.

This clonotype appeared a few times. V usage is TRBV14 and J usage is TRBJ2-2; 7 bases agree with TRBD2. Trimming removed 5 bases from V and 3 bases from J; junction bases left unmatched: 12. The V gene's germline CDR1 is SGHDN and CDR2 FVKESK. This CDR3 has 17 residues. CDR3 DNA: TGTGCCAGCAGCAAAGGGATCGGGGGGTTTTACACCGGGGAGCTGTTTTTT. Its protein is CASSKGIGGFYTGELFF.

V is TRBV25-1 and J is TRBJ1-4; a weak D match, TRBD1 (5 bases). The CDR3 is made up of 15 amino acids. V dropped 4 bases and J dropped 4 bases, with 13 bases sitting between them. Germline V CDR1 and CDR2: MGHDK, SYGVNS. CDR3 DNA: TGTGCCAGCAGTGGGGTCACAGGACTTAATGAAAAACTGTTTTTT. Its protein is CASSGVTGLNEKLFF.

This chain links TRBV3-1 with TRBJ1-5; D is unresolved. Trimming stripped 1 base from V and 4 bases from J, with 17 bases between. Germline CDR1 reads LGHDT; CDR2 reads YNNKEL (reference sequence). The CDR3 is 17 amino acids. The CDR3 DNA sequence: TGTGCCAGCAGCCAAGGACTAAGAGGAGGTCGGAATCAGCCCCAGCATTTT. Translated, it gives CASSQGLRGGRNQPQHF.

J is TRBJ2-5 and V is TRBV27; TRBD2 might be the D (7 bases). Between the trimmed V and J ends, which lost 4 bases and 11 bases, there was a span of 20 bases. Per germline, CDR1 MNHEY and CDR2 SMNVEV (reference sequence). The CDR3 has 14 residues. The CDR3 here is CASSYSQRDNEQYF. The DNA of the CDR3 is TGTGCCAGCAGTTACAGTCAGCGGGACAATGAGCAGTACTTC.

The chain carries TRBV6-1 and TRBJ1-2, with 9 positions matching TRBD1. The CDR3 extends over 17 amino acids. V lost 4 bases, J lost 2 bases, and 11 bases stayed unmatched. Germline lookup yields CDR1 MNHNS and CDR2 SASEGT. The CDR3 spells CASSGWDRVTVNYGYTF. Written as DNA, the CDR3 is TGTGCCAGCAGTGGATGGGACAGGGTCACCGTAAACTATGGCTACACCTTC.

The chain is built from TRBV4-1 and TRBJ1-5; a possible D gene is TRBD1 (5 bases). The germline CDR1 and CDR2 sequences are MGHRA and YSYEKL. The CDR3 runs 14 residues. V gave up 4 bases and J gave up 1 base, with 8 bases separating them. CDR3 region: CASSRGRSNQPQHF. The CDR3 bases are TGCGCCAGCAGCCGGGGACGGAGCAATCAGCCCCAGCATTTT.

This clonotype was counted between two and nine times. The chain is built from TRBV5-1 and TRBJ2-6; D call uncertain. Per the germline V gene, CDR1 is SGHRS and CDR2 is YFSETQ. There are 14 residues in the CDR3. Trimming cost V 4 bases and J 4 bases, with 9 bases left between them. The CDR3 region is CASSTADGANVLTF. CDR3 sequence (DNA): TGCGCCAGCAGCACCGCGGACGGGGCCAACGTCCTGACTTTC.

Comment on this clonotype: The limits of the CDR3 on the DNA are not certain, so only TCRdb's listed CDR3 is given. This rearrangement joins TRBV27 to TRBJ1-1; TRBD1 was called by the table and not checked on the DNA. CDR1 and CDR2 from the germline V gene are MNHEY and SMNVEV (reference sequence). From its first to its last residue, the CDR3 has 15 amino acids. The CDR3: CASSVAWGANTETFF.

CDR3: CASSLGGANTGELFF. CDR3 sequence (DNA): TGTGCCAGCAGCTTAGGTGGAGCGAACACCGGGGAGCTGTTTTTT. This chain connects TRBV13 to TRBJ2-2, with no clear D. CDR1 PRHDT and CDR2 FYEKMQ come from the germline V gene (reference sequence). V was cut by 0 bases and J by 0 bases, with 5 bases left in between. There are 15 residues in the CDR3. The entire variable domain, with the rest obtained from reference TRBV13 and TRBJ2-2, is as follows: AAGVIQSPRHLIKEKRETATLKCYPIPRHDTVYWYQQGPGQDPQFLISFYEKMQSDKGSIPDRFSAQQFSDYHSELNMSSLELGDSALYFCASSLGGANTGELFFGEGSRLTVL.

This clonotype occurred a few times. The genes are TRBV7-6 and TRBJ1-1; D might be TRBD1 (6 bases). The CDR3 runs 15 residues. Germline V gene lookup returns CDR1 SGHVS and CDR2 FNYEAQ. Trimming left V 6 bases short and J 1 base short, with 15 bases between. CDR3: CASSPNRGRNTEAFF. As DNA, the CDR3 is TGTGCCAGCAGTCCAAATAGGGGGAGGAACACTGAAGCTTTCTTT.